The clone carrying this T cell receptor beta chain was counted only a few times. The data stem from a study of blood T cell repertoires in COVID-19. The overall study: Donors in the United States, Italy and Spain gave samples during acute or convalescent COVID-19. PBMCs, B-cell-depleted T cells, or T cells provided the cDNA or gDNA that made up the material.

In the authors' workflow: Amplifying reference gene primers gave estimates of nucleated cell counts. The data were produced by immunoSEQ multiplex PCR, yet TCRdb's version contains in-frame clones alone and is incomplete. V and J calls and clone size are those listed in that table; D and trimming were worked out from the DNA. The sample lists 100,000 to 150,000 clones; over 80% were seen once. The germline V and J ends were trimmed by 5 bases and 1 base, with 10 bases remaining between them. This CDR3 comprises 14 residues. Germline V gene data show CDR1 as SGHAT and CDR2 as FQNNGV. The clonotype comes from a man in his sixties with acute or convalescent COVID-19. What was sequenced was peripheral blood. The chain couples TRBV11-2 to TRBJ2-3; D is possibly TRBD1 (5 bases). The CDR3 sequence is CASSQSRGTDTQYF. The CDR3 DNA reads as TGTGCCAGCAGCCAGTCCAGGGGCACAGATACGCAGTATTTT.